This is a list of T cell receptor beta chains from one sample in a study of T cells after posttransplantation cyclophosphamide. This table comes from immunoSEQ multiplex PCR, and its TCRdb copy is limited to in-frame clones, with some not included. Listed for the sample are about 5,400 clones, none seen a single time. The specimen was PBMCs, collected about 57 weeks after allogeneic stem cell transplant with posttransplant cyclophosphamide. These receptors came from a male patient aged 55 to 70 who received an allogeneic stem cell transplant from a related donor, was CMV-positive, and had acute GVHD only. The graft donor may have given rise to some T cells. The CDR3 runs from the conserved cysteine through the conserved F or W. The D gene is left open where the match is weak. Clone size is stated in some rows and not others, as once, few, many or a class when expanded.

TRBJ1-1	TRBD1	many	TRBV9	TGTGCCAGCGGCCACACAGGGGGCACTGAAGCTTTCTTT	CASGHTGGTEAFF
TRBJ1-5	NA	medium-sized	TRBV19	TGTGCCAGTAGTATTGGAGGGGTTCGGGATCAGCCCCAGCATTTT	CASSIGGVRDQPQHF
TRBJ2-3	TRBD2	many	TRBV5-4	TGTGCCAGCAGCTTGGGAGCTGCGGGAGCTGGAACAGATACGCAGTATTTT	CASSLGAAGAGTDTQYF
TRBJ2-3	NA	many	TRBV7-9	TGTGCCAGCAGCCAGGCAACAGATACGCAGTATTTT	CASSQATDTQYF
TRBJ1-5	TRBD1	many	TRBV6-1	TGTGCCAGCTGGCCAGACAGGGCGGGGAATCAGCCCCAGCATTTT	CASWPDRAGNQPQHF
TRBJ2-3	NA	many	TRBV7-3	TGTGCCAGCAGTCAGGACTCCCGAGGGGATACGCAGTATTTT	CASSQDSRGDTQYF
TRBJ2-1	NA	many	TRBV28	TGTGCCAGCAGTTTGGGTGGAACGGGGTCCTACAATGAGCAGTTCTTC	CASSLGGTGSYNEQFF
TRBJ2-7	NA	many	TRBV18	TGTGCCAGCTCTCCCACGTCACAGGGAAATGGCGAGCAGTACTTC	CASSPTSQGNGEQYF
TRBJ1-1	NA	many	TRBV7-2	TGTGCCAGCAGCTTAGCCGGGCGCCGGGGGAGCACTGAAGCTTTCTTT	CASSLAGRRGSTEAFF
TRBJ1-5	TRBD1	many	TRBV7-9	TGTGCCAGCAGCCCCCCCGGGACAGGGTCAAATCAGCCCCAGCATTTT	CASSPPGTGSNQPQHF
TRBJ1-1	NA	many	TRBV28	TGTGCCAGCAGTTTAACGAAGGGGCGGATTGAAGCTTTCTTT	CASSLTKGRIEAFF
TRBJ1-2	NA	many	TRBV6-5	TGTGCCAGCAGCCTCAGGGTGGCAAATGGCTACACCTTC	CASSLRVANGYTF
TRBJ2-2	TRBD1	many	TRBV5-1	TGCGCCAGCAGCACCGGACAGGGGCGTTTATCGAACACCGGGGAGCTGTTTTTT	CASSTGQGRLSNTGELFF
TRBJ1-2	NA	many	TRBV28	TGTGCCAGCAGTTTATCGGGGTTTGGCTACACCTTC	CASSLSGFGYTF
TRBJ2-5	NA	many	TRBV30	NA	CAWTAGTDFRGQYF
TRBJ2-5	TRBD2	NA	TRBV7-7	TGTGCCAGCAGCTCATCACCGGGGGGACCAGAGACCCAGTACTTC	CASSSSPGGPETQYF
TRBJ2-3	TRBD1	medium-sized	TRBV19	TGTGCCAGTCATATCGGGACAGGAAGAACAGATACGCAGTATTTT	CASHIGTGRTDTQYF
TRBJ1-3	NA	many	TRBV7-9	TGTGCCAGTTTCCGTGCCGAGGTTGGAAACACCATATATTTT	CASFRAEVGNTIYF
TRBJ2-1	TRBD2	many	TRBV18	TGTGCCAGCTCACCAATGCGGGAGGTGTATGAGCAGTTCTTC	CASSPMREVYEQFF
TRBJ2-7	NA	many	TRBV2	TGTGCCAGCAGCCCCTCCGGAGGATTCTACGAGCAGTACTTC	CASSPSGGFYEQYF
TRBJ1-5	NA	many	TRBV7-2	TGTGCCAGCAGCTTAAGGGCAGGGAGCAATCAGCCCCAGCATTTT	CASSLRAGSNQPQHF
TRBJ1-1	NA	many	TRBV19	TGTGCCAGTAGTATAGAAACCCGGGACACCTCTGAAGCTTTCTTT	CASSIETRDTSEAFF
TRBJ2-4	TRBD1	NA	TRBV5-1	TGCGCCAGCAGCTCGAATCCGGGACAGGGGGGTGAGATGGCCAAAAACATTCAGTACTTC	CASSSNPGQGGEMAKNIQYF
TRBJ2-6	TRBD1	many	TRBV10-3	TGTGCCATCAGTGAACCGACGACCGACAGGGCTTCTGGGGCCAACGTCCTGACTTTC	CAISEPTTDRASGANVLTF
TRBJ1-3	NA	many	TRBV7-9	TGTGCCAGCAGCTTAGGGGGCAGGGGTGAAGCTGGTGGAAACACCATATATTTT	CASSLGGRGEAGGNTIYF
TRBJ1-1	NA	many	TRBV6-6	TGTGCCAGCCGTAGGGAAGGGGACACTGAAGCTTTCTTT	CASRREGDTEAFF
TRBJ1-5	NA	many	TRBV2	TGTGCCAGCAGCCCCACCAAGGACAGATTTTATCAGCCCCAGCATTTT	CASSPTKDRFYQPQHF
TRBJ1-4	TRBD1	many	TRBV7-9	TGTGCCAGCAGCTCAAATACGGGACAGTATAATGAAAAACTGTTTTTT	CASSSNTGQYNEKLFF
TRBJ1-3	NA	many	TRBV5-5	TGTGCCAGCAGCTTCCAGGGCTCTGGAAACACCATATATTTT	CASSFQGSGNTIYF
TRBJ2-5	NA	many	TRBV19	TGTGCCAGTAGTACCGGGCAGGGCAGGGAGACCCAGTACTTC	CASSTGQGRETQYF
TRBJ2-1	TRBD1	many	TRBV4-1	TGCGCCAGCAGCCTTACGTGGACAGGGGACTACAATGAGCAGTTCTTC	CASSLTWTGDYNEQFF
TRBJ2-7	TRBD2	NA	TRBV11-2	TGTGCCAGCAGTCGACCGGGACTAGCATCCGAGCAGTACTTC	CASSRPGLASEQYF
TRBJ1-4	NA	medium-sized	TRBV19	TGTGCCAGCCGTGGCAGGGATGGGGAAAAACTGTTTTTT	CASRGRDGEKLFF
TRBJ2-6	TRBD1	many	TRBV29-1	TGCAGCGTTGAAGGGACAGGGGAGTATGGGGCCAACGTCCTGACTTTC	CSVEGTGEYGANVLTF
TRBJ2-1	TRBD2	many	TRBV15	TGTGCCACCAGCAGGGTACTAGCGGGAGGCGACAATGAGCAGTTCTTC	CATSRVLAGGDNEQFF
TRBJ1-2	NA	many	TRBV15	TGTGCCACCAGCAGAGATTTGAGGGTCCTGGGCTACACCTTC	CATSRDLRVLGYTF
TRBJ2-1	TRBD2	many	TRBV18	TGTGCCAGCTCACCACAGGGACTAGCCTTCGATGAGCAGTTCTTC	CASSPQGLAFDEQFF
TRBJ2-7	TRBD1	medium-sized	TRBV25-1	TGTGCCAGCGGGACAGGTGCCTACGAGCAGTACTTC	CASGTGAYEQYF
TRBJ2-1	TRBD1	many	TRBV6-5	TGTGCCAGCAGTTATGGGGGACAGGGGGAGAATGAGCAGTTCTTC	CASSYGGQGENEQFF
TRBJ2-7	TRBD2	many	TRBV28	TGTGCCAGCAGTTTACCCGGGACTAGCTCTCAGCAGTACTTC	CASSLPGTSSQQYF